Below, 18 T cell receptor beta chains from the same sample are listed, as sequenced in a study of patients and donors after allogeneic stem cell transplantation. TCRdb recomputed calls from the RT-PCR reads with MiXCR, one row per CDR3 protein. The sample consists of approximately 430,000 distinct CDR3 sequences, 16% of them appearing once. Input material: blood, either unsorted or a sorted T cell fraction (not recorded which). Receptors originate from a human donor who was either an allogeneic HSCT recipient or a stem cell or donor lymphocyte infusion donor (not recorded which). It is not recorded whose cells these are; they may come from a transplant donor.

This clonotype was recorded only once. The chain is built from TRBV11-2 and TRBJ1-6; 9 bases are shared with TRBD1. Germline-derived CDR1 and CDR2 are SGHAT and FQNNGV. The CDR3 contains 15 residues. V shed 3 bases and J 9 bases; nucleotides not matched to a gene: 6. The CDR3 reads CASSFDRGGISPLHF. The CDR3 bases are TGTGCCAGCAGCTTCGACAGGGGGGGAATTTCACCCCTCCACTTT.

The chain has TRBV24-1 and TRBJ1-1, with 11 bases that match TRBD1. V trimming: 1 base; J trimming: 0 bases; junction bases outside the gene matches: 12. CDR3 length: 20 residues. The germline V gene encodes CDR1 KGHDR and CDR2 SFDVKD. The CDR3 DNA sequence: TGTGCCACCAGTGATTTCAACCGGGACAGGGGGTCTCGCATGAACACTGAAGCTTTCTTT. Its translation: CATSDFNRDRGSRMNTEAFF.

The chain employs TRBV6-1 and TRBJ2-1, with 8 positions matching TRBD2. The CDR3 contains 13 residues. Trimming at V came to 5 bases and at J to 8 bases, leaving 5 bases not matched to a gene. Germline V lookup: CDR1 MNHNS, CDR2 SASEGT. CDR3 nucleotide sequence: TGTGCCAGCAGTCGGGGGGGGCCCGATGAGCAGTTCTTC. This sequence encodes CASSRGGPDEQFF.

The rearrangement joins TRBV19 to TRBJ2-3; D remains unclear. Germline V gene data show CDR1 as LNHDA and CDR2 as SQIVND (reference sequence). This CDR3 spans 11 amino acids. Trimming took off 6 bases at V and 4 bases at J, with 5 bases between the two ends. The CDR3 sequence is CASRVADTQYF. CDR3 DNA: TGTGCCAGTAGGGTCGCAGATACGCAGTATTTT.

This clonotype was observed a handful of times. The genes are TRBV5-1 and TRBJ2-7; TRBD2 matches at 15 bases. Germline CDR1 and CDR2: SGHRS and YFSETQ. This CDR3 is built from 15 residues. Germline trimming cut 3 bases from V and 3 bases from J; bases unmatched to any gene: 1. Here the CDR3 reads CASSWTSGGDYEQYF. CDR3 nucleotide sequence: TGCGCCAGCAGCTGGACTAGCGGGGGGGACTACGAGCAGTACTTC.

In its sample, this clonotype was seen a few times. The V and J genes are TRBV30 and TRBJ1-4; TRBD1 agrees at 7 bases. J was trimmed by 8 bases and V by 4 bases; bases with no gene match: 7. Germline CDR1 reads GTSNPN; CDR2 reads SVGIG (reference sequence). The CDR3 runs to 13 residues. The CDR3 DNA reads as TGTGCCTGGAACCGACAGGGCCCCGAAAAACTGTTTTTT. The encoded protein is CAWNRQGPEKLFF.

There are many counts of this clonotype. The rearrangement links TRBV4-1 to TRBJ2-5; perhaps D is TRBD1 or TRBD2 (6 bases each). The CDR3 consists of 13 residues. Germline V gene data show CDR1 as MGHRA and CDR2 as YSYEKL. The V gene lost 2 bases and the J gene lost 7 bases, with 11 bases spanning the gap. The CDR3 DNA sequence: TGCGCCAGCAGCCAAAGACAGGAGGGGACCCAGTACTTC. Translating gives CASSQRQEGTQYF.

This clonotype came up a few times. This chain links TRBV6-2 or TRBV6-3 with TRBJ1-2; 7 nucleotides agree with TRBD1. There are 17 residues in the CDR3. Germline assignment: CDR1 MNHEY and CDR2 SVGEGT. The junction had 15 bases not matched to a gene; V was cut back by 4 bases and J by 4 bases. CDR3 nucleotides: TGTGCCAGCAGTTCTATCCTGGACAGGACAGGTGGCTATGGCTACACCTTC. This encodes CASSSILDRTGGYGYTF.

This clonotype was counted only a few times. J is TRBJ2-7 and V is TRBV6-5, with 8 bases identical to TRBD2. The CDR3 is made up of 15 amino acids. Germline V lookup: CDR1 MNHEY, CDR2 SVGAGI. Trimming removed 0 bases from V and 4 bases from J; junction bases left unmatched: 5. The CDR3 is CASSYSGRGSYEQYF. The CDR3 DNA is TGTGCCAGCAGTTACTCCGGGAGGGGGAGTTACGAGCAGTACTTC.

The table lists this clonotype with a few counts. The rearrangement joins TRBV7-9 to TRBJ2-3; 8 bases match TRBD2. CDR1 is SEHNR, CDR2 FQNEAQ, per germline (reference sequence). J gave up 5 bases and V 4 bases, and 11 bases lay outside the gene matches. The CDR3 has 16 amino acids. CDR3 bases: TGTGCCAGCAGCTATGACCGGGAGGGCCGAAGAGATACGCAGTATTTT. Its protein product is CASSYDREGRRDTQYF. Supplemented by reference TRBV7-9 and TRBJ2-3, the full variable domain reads DTGVSQNPRHKITKRGQNVTFRCDPISEHNRLYWYRQTLGQGPEFLTYFQNEAQLEKSRLLSDRFSAERPKGSFSTLEIQRTEQGDSAMYLCASSYDREGRRDTQYFGPGTRLTVL.

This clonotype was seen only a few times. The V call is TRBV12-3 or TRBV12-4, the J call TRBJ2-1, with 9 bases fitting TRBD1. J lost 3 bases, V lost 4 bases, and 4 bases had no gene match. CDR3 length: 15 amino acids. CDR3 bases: TGTGCCAGCAGTTCCACAGGGGGCGGCTACAATGAGCAGTTCTTC. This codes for CASSSTGGGYNEQFF.

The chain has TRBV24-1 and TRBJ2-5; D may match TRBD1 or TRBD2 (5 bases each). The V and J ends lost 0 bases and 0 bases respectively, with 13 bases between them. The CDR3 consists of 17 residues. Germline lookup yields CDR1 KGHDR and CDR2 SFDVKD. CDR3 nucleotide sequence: TGTGCCACCAGTGATTTGGGGCAGGGAGACTACCAAGAGACCCAGTACTTC. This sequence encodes CATSDLGQGDYQETQYF.

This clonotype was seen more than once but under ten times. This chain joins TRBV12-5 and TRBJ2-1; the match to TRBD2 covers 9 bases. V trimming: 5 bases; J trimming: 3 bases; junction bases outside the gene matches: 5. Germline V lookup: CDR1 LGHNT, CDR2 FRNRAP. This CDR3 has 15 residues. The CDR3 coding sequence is TGTGCTAGTGGTGTAAGCGGGGGGAACTACAATGAGCAGTTCTTC. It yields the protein CASGVSGGNYNEQFF.

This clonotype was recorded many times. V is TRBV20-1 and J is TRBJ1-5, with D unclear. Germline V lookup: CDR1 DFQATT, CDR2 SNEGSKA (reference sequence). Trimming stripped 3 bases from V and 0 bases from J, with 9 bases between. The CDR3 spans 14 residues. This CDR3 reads CSASKKNSNQPQHF. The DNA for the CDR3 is TGCAGTGCTAGTAAGAAAAATAGCAATCAGCCCCAGCATTTT.

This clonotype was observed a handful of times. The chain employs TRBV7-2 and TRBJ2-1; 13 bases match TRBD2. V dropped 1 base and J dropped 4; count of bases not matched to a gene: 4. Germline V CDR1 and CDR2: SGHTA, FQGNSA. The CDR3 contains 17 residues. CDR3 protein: CASSLEGLAGIYNEQFF. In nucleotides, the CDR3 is TGTGCCAGCAGCTTAGAGGGACTAGCGGGGATTTACAATGAGCAGTTCTTC.

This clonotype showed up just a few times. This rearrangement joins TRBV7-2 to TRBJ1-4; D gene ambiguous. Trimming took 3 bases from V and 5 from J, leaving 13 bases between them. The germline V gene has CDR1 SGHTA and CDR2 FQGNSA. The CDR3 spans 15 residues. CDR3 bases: TGTGCCAGCAGCTTTAGGCGGAAATCCAATGAAAAACTGTTTTTT. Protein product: CASSFRRKSNEKLFF.

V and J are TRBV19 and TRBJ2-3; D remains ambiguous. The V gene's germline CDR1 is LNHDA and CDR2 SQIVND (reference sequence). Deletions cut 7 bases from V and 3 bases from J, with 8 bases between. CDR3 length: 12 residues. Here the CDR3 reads CASKARTDTQYF. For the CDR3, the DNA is TGTGCCAGTAAGGCGAGGACAGATACGCAGTATTTT.

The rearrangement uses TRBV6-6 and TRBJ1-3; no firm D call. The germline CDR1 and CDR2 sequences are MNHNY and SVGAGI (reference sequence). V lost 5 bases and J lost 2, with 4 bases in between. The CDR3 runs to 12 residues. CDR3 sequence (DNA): TGTGCCAGCAGTCAACCTGGAAACACCATATATTTT. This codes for CASSQPGNTIYF.